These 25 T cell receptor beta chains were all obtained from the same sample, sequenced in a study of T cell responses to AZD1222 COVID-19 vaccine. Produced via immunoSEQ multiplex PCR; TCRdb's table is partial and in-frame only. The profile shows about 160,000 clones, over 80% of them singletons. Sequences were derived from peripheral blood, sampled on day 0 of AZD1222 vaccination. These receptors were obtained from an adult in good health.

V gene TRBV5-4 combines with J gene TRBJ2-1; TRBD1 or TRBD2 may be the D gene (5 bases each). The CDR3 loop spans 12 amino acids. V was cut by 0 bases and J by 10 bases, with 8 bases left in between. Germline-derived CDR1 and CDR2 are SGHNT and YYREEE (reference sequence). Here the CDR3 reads CASSLVGDEQFF. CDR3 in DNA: TGTGCCAGCAGCTTGGTAGGGGACGAGCAGTTCTTC.

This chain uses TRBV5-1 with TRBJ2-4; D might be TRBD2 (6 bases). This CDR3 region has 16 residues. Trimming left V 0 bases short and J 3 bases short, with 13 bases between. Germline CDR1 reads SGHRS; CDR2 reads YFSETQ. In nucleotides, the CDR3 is TGCGCCAGCAGCTTGGTGGGGGGTAGGGGCAAAAACATTCAGTACTTC. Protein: CASSLVGGRGKNIQYF. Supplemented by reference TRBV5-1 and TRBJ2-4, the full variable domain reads KAGVTQTPRYLIKTRGQQVTLSCSPISGHRSVSWYQQTPGQGLQFLFEYFSETQRNKGNFPGRFSGRQFSNSRSEMNVSTLELGDSALYLCASSLVGGRGKNIQYFGAGTRLSVL.

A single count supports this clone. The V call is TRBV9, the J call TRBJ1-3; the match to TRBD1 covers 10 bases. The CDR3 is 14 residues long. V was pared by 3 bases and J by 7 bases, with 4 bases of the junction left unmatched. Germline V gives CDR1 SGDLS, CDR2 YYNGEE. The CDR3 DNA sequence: TGTGCCAGCAGCGGGACAGGGGGTAAGAACACCATATATTTT. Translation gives CASSGTGGKNTIYF.

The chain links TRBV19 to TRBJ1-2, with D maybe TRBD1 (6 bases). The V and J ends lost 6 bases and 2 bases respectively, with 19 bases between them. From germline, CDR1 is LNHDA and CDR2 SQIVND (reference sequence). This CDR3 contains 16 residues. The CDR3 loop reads CASRKQRGTGNYGYTF. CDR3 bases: TGTGCCAGTAGGAAGCAAAGGGGGACGGGGAACTATGGCTACACCTTC. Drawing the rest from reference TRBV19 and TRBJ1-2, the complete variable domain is DGGITQSPKYLFRKEGQNVTLSCEQNLNHDAMYWYRQDPGQGLRLIYYSQIVNDFQKGDIAEGYSVSREKKESFPLTVTSAQKNPTAFYLCASRKQRGTGNYGYTFGSGTRLTVV.

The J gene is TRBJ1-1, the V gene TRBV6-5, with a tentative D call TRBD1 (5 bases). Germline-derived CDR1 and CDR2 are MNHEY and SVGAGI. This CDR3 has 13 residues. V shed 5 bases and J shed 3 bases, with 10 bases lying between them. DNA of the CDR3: TGTGCCAGCAGTCCGGGAGGGGACACTGAAGCTTTCTTT. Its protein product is CASSPGGDTEAFF.

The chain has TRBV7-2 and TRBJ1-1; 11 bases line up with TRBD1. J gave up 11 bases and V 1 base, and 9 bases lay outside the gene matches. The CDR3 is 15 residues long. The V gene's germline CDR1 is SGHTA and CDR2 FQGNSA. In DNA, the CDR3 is TGTGCCAGCAGCTTAGGAGGGACAGGGGGGAAAGGGGCTTTCTTT. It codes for CASSLGGTGGKGAFF.

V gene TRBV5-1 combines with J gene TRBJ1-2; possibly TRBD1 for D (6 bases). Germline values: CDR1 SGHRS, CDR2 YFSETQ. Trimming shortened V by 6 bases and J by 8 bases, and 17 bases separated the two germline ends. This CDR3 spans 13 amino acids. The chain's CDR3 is CASTQEGVGGYTF. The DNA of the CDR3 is TGCGCCAGCACCCAAGAGGGGGTCGGCGGCTACACCTTC.

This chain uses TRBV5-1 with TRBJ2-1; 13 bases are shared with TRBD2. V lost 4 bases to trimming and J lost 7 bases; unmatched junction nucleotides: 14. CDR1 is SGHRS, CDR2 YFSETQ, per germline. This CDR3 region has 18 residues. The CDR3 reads CASSDPTPGLAGLNEQFF. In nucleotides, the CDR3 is TGCGCCAGCAGCGACCCCACTCCGGGACTAGCGGGGCTAAATGAGCAGTTCTTC. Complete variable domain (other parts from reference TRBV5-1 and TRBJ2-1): KAGVTQTPRYLIKTRGQQVTLSCSPISGHRSVSWYQQTPGQGLQFLFEYFSETQRNKGNFPGRFSGRQFSNSRSEMNVSTLELGDSALYLCASSDPTPGLAGLNEQFFGPGTRLTVL.

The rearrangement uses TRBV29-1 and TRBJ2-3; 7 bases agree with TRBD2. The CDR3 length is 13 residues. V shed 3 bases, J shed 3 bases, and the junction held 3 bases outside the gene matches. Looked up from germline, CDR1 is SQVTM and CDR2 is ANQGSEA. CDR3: CSVDREGTDTQYF. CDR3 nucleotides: TGCAGCGTTGATAGGGAGGGGACAGATACGCAGTATTTT.

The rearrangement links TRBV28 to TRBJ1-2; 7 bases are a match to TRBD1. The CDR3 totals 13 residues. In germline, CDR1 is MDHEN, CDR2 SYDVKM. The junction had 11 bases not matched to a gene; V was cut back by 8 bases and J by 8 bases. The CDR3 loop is CASGQGEIYGYTF. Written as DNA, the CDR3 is TGTGCCAGCGGGCAGGGGGAGATTTACGGCTACACCTTC.

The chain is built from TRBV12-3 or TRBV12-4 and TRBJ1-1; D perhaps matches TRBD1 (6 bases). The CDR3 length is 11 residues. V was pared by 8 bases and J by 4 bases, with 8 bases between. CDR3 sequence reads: CASQGGTEAFF. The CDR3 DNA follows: TGTGCCAGCCAAGGGGGCACTGAAGCTTTCTTT.

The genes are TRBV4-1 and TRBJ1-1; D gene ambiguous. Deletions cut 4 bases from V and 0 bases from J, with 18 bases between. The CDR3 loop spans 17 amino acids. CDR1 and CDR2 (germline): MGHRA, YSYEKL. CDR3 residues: CASSPSPPDGMNTEAFF. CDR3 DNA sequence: TGCGCCAGCAGCCCCTCTCCCCCGGACGGAATGAACACTGAAGCTTTCTTT.

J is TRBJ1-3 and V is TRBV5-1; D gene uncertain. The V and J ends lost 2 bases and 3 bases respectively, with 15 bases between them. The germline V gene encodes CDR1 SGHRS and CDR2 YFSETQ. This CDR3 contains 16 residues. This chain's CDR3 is CASSFGTGFFGNTIYF. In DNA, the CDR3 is TGCGCCAGCAGCTTCGGTACCGGATTTTTTGGAAACACCATATATTTT.

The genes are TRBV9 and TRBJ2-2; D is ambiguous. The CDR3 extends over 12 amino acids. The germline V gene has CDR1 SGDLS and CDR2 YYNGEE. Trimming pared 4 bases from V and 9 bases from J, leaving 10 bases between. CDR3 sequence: CASSFSPRELFF. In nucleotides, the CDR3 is TGTGCCAGCAGCTTCTCACCCAGGGAGCTGTTTTTT.

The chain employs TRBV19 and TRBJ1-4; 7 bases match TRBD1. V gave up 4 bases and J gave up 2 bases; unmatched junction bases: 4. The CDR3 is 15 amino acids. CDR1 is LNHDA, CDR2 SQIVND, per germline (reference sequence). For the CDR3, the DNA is TGTGCCAGTAGTACTACAGGGGCCACTAATGAAAAACTGTTTTTT. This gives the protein CASSTTGATNEKLFF.

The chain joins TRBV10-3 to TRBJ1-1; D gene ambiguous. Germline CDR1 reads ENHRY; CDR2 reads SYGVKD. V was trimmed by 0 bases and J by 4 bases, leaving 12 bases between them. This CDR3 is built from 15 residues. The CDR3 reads CAISESSLRSTEAFF. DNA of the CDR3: TGTGCCATCAGTGAGTCGTCTCTAAGAAGCACTGAAGCTTTCTTT.

The CDR3 nucleotides are TGTGCCAGCAGCCGCAGGCCGGGACAGGAGTATCAGCCCCAGCATTTT. Its protein is CASSRRPGQEYQPQHF. The rearrangement joins TRBV7-8 to TRBJ1-5, with 8 nucleotides matching TRBD1. The CDR3 runs 16 residues. Germline loops: CDR1 SGHVS, CDR2 FQNEAQ. Unmatched junction bases numbered 11, after V lost 5 bases and J lost 5 bases.

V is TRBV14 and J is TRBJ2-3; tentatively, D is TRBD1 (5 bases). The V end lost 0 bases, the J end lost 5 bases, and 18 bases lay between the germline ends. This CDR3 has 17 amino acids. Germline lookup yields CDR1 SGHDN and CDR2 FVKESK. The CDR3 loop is CASSQDKAGRLVDTQYF. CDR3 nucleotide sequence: TGTGCCAGCAGCCAAGATAAGGCAGGGCGTTTGGTAGATACGCAGTATTTT.

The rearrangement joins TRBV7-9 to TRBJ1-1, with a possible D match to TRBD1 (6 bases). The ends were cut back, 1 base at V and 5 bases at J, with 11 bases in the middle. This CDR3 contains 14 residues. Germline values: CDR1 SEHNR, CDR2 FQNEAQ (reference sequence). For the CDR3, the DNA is TGTGCCAGCAGCTTAGTGGGGGGCAAGACTGAAGCTTTCTTT. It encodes CASSLVGGKTEAFF.

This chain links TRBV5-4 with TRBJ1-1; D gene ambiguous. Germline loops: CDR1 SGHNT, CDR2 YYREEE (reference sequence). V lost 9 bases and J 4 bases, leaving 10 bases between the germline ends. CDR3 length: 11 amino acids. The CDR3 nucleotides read TGTGCCACCTTTGGGGTCACTGAAGCTTTCTTT. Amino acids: CATFGVTEAFF. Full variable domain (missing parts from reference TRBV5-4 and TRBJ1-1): ETGVTQSPTHLIKTRGQQVTLRCSSQSGHNTVSWYQQALGQGPQFIFQYYREEENGRGNFPPRFSGLQFPNYSSELNVNALELDDSALYLCATFGVTEAFFGQGTRLTVV.

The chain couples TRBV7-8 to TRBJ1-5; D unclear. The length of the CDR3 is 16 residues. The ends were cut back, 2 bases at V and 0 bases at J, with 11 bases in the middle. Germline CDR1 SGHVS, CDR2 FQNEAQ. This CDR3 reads CASSLLQWNSNQPQHF. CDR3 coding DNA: TGTGCCAGCAGCTTACTTCAGTGGAATAGCAATCAGCCCCAGCATTTT. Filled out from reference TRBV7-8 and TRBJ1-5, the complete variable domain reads GAGVSQSPRYKVAKRGQDVALRCDPISGHVSLFWYQQALGQGPEFLTYFQNEAQLDKSGLPSDRFFAERPEGSVSTLKIQRTQQEDSAVYLCASSLLQWNSNQPQHFGDGTRLSIL.

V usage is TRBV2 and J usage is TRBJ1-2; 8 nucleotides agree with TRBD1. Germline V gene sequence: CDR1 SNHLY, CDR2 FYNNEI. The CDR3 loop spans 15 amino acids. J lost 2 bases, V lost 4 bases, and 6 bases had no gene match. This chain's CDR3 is CASSGLDRENYGYTF. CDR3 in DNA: TGTGCCAGCAGTGGGCTGGACAGGGAGAACTATGGCTACACCTTC.

This chain's CDR3 is CASSILTGLGTEAFF. The CDR3 DNA follows: TGTGCCAGTAGTATCCTCACGGGGCTAGGAACTGAAGCTTTCTTT. The chain couples TRBV19 to TRBJ1-1; D perhaps matches TRBD1 (5 bases). The germline gives CDR1 LNHDA, CDR2 SQIVND (reference sequence). The CDR3 is made up of 15 amino acids. Trimming removed 3 bases from V and 5 bases from J, with 16 bases in between.

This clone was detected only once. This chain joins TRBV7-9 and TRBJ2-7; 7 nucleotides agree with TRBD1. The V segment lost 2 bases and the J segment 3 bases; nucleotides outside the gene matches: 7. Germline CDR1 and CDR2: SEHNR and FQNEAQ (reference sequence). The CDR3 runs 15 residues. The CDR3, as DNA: TGTGCCAGCAGCTTACGGGGACAGATTATCTACGAGCAGTACTTC. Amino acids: CASSLRGQIIYEQYF.

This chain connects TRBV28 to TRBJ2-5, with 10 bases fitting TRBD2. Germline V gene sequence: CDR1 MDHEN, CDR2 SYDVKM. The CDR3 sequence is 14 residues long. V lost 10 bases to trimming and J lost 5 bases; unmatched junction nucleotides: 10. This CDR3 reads CATGFSGGLETQYF. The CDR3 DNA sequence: TGTGCCACCGGGTTTAGCGGGGGGCTGGAGACCCAGTACTTC.